The 15 T cell receptor beta chains reported below all come from one sample, sequenced in a study of T-cell memory formation after mild COVID-19. TCRdb redid the calling of the 5' RACE reads with MiXCR, one entry per CDR3 protein. The sample includes roughly 110,000 distinct CDR3 sequences, roughly an eighth of them seen just once. Sequencing input: PBMCs or a T cell subset sorted from them (not recorded which). These receptors came from an adult woman who had mild COVID-19 (a few samples of this study predate the infection). Cell type and time point are not known.

The gene calls are TRBV5-1 and TRBJ2-7; D not resolved. The CDR3 totals 12 residues. Deletions cut 1 base from V and 5 bases from J, with 7 bases between. Germline-derived CDR1 and CDR2 are SGHRS and YFSETQ. CDR3 in amino acids: CASSLYSDEQYF. The CDR3 coding sequence is TGCGCCAGCAGCTTGTATAGTGACGAGCAGTACTTC.

This clonotype was seen only a few times. This chain links TRBV6-6 with TRBJ2-1; no firm D call. V lost 7 bases, J lost 8 bases, and 15 bases lay in between. This CDR3 is 13 amino acids long. The V gene's germline CDR1 is MNHNY and CDR2 SVGAGI (reference sequence). CDR3 protein: CASTTTPLDEQFF. DNA for the CDR3: TGTGCCAGCACCACGACCCCGCTCGATGAGCAGTTCTTC.

V is TRBV19 and J is TRBJ2-1; TRBD2 aligns across 9 bases. Germline V gives CDR1 LNHDA, CDR2 SQIVND (reference sequence). V shed 3 bases and J 2 bases; nucleotides not matched to a gene: 2. The CDR3 runs to 15 residues. The CDR3 nucleotides read TGTGCCAGTAGTATCGCGGGAGGGACCTACAATGAGCAGTTCTTC. Protein product: CASSIAGGTYNEQFF.

This clonotype has ten or more counts. J is TRBJ2-2 and V is TRBV10-3; D may be TRBD2 (5 bases). The CDR3 is 16 amino acids. Germline V CDR1 and CDR2: ENHRY, SYGVKD. V lost 2 bases to trimming and J lost 5 bases, with 15 bases between them. As DNA, the CDR3 is TGTGCCATCAGTGAGCCGCAGCGGACCGGGACCGGGGAGCTGTTTTTT. This encodes CAISEPQRTGTGELFF.

This clonotype was observed a few times. The chain couples TRBV7-6 to TRBJ1-1; D might be TRBD1 (5 bases). V was trimmed by 6 bases and J by 4 bases, leaving 12 bases between them. Looked up from germline, CDR1 is SGHVS and CDR2 is FNYEAQ. The CDR3 runs 13 residues. The CDR3 sequence is CASRMTEGTEAFF. The CDR3 DNA sequence: TGTGCCAGCAGGATGACAGAAGGCACTGAAGCTTTCTTT.

The chain employs TRBV9 and TRBJ2-1; D might be TRBD2 (6 bases). Between the trimmed V and J ends, which lost 2 bases and 2 bases, there was a span of 11 bases. The germline V gene encodes CDR1 SGDLS and CDR2 YYNGEE. This CDR3 is built from 15 residues. The CDR3: CASSVASATYNEQFF. The CDR3 DNA is TGTGCCAGCAGCGTTGCTAGCGCCACCTACAATGAGCAGTTCTTC.

The table lists this clonotype with a few counts. The chain recombines TRBV6-1 with TRBJ2-7; TRBD1 might be the D (6 bases). The CDR3 totals 15 residues. Germline loops: CDR1 MNHNS, CDR2 SASEGT. Trimming took off 6 bases at V and 2 bases at J, with 17 bases between the two ends. DNA of the CDR3: TGTGCCAGCAGCCTACAACAGGGAAAGGCCTACGAGCAGTACTTC. Translated: CASSLQQGKAYEQYF.

Here the CDR3 reads CATRKRGGTEGNQPQHF. CDR3 sequence (DNA): TGTGCCACCAGAAAACGCGGCGGGACAGAGGGGAATCAGCCCCAGCATTTT. V and J are TRBV24-1 and TRBJ1-5, with 7 nucleotides matching TRBD1. Germline CDR1 reads KGHDR; CDR2 reads SFDVKD. V shed 7 bases and J 4 bases; nucleotides not matched to a gene: 15. CDR3 length equals 17 residues.

The rearrangement links TRBV12-3 or TRBV12-4 to TRBJ2-1; no definite D call. The CDR3 has 14 amino acids. V lost 5 bases and J lost 3, with 11 bases in between. CDR3 protein: CASSAALGYNEQFF. The CDR3 bases are TGTGCCAGCAGTGCGGCACTGGGCTACAATGAGCAGTTCTTC.

V usage is TRBV15 and J usage is TRBJ2-2; perhaps D is TRBD1 or TRBD2 (5 bases each). The length of the CDR3 is 18 residues. The V gene lost 1 base and the J gene lost 3 bases, with 18 bases spanning the gap. Germline V gene data show CDR1 as LNHNV and CDR2 as YYDKDF (reference sequence). The CDR3 DNA reads as TGTGCCACCAGCAGAGTTCTTCCCCCGGGACGATACACCGGGGAGCTGTTTTTT. This codes for CATSRVLPPGRYTGELFF.

V and J are TRBV4-3 and TRBJ2-6, with 8 bases identical to TRBD2. This CDR3 contains 17 residues. Germline assignment: CDR1 LGHNA and CDR2 YSLEER. After removal of 0 bases from V and 4 bases from J, the junction contained 5 bases not matched to a gene. The CDR3 spells CASSQDGSGTGANVLTF. CDR3 sequence (DNA): TGCGCCAGCAGCCAAGACGGTAGCGGGACCGGGGCCAACGTCCTGACTTTC.

Only a few counts were recorded for this clonotype. CDR3 protein: CASSTSLGGDSPLHF. For the CDR3, the DNA is TGTGCCAGCAGTACCTCGTTGGGCGGCGATTCACCCCTCCACTTT. The chain is built from TRBV2 and TRBJ1-6; D is undetermined. CDR1 is SNHLY and CDR2 is FYNNEI in the germline V gene. The CDR3 runs to 15 residues. V was shortened by 5 bases and J by 8 bases, with 16 bases between the two germline ends.

This clonotype was seen a few times. The chain employs TRBV12-3 or TRBV12-4 and TRBJ2-7; unclear D gene. This CDR3 has 13 amino acids. With 3 bases removed from V and 3 bases from J, the gap between germline ends came to 9 bases. CDR3 residues: CASSFGQNYEQYF. CDR3 nucleotides: TGTGCCAGCAGTTTCGGTCAGAACTACGAGCAGTACTTC.

This clonotype has a handful of counts. The V gene is TRBV24-1, the J gene TRBJ2-3; D call uncertain. Germline loops: CDR1 KGHDR, CDR2 SFDVKD. Trimming stripped 6 bases from V and 2 bases from J, with 8 bases between. The CDR3 has 13 amino acids. The DNA for the CDR3 is TGTGCCACCAGTCCACGGAACACAGATACGCAGTATTTT. Amino acid sequence: CATSPRNTDTQYF.

This chain uses TRBV27 with TRBJ2-7; 8 bases are a match to TRBD1. Per the germline V gene, CDR1 is MNHEY and CDR2 is SMNVEV (reference sequence). The V and J ends lost 1 base and 2 bases, in that order; junction bases with no gene match: 7. CDR3 length equals 16 residues. Here the CDR3 reads CASSLYGTGPTYEQYF. CDR3 in DNA: TGTGCCAGCAGTTTATACGGGACAGGCCCTACCTACGAGCAGTACTTC.